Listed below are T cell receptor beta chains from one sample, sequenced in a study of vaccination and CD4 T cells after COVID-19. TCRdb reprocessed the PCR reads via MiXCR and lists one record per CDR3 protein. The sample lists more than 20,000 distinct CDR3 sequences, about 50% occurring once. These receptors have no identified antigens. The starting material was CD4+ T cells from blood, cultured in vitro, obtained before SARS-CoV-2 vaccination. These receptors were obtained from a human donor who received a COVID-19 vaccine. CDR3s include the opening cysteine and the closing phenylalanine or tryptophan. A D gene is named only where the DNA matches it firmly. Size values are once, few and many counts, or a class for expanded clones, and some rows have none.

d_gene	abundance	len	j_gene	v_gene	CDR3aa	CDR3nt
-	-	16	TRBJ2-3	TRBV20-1	CSAPTQRGVGTDTQYF	TGCAGTGCCCCGACTCAAAGGGGGGTCGGCACAGATACGCAGTATTTT
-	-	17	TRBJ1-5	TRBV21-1	CASTKGQRGGGNQPQHF	TGTGCCAGCACCAAGGGACAGCGAGGAGGCGGCAATCAGCCCCAGCATTTT
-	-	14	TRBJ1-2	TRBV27	CASSPLDRNYGYTF	TGTGCCAGCAGTCCCCTAGACAGGAACTATGGCTACACCTTC
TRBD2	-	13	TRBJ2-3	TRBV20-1	CSAPGGSTDTQYF	TGCAGTGCGCCGGGGGGGAGCACAGATACGCAGTATTTT
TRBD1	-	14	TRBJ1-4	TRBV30	CAWGYPGTGEKLFF	TGTGCCTGGGGGTATCCCGGGACAGGGGAAAAACTGTTTTTT
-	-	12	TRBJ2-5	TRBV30	CAWSRTEETQYF	TGTGCCTGGAGCAGGACGGAAGAGACCCAGTACTTC
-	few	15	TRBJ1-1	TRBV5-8	CASSVDSSPNTEAFF	TGTGCCAGCAGCGTGGACAGCTCCCCGAACACTGAAGCTTTCTTT
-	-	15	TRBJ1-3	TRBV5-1	CASSLGSRSGNTIYF	TGCGCCAGCAGCTTGGGTTCCAGGAGTGGAAACACCATATATTTT
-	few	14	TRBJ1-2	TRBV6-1	CASSEVRGNYGYTF	TGTGCCAGCAGTGAAGTCCGGGGTAACTATGGCTACACCTTC
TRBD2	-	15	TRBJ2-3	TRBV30	CAWARGGAMPDTQYF	TGTGCCTGGGCCCGCGGGGGGGCCATGCCAGATACGCAGTATTTT
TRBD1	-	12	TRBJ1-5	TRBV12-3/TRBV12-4	CASSFMGQFQHF	TGTGCCAGCAGTTTTATGGGACAGTTCCAGCATTTT
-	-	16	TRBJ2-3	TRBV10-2	CASRPRGLASPDTQYF	TGCGCCAGCAGGCCGAGAGGGCTAGCGAGTCCAGATACGCAGTATTTT
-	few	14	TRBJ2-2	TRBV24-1	CATGKGDNTGELFF	TGTGCCACCGGTAAAGGAGACAACACCGGGGAGCTGTTTTTT
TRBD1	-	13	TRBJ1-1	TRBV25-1	CASSVQGATGAFF	TGTGCCAGCAGTGTCCAGGGGGCTACGGGAGCTTTCTTT
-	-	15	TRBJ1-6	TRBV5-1	CASSLGAGNNSPLHF	TGCGCCAGCAGCTTGGGGGCCGGAAATAATTCACCCCTCCACTTT
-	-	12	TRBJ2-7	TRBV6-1	CASSEGLVSSYF	TGTGCCAGCAGTGAAGGGTTGGTCAGTTCGTACTTC
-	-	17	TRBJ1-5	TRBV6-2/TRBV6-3	CASSYTEGRASHQPQHF	TGTGCCAGCAGTTACACGGAGGGTCGGGCATCACATCAGCCCCAGCATTTT
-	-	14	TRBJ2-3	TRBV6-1	CASSPRPTTDTQYF	TGTGCCAGCAGTCCCCGTCCCACCACAGATACGCAGTATTTT
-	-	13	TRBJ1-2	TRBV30	CAWLNEDSYCYTF	TGTGCCTGGCTAAACGAGGATAGCTACTGCTACACCTTC
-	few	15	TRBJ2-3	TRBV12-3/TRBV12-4	CASSLWTRSTDTQYF	TGTGCCAGCAGTTTATGGACACGTAGCACAGATACGCAGTATTTT
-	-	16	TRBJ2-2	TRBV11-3	CASSLGDGGHTGELFF	TGTGCCAGCAGCTTAGGGGACGGAGGACACACCGGGGAGCTGTTTTTT
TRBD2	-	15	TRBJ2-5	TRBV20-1	CSARSPAGGAETQCF	TGCAGTGCTAGATCCCCGGCCGGGGGGGCGGAGACCCAGTGCTTC
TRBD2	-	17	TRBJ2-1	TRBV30	CAWSRVASGSSYNEQFF	TGTGCCTGGTCAAGAGTGGCTAGCGGATCCTCCTACAATGAGCAGTTCTTC
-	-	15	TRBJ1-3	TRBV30	CACAWGQISGNTIYF	TGTGCCTGTGCATGGGGGCAGATCTCTGGAAACACCATATATTTT
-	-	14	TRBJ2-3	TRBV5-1	CASSLGDQGDTQYF	TGCGCCAGCAGCTTGGGAGACCAAGGAGATACGCAGTATTTT
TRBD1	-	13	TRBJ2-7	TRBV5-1	CASSFRQGGEQYF	TGCGCCAGCAGCTTCCGACAGGGTGGCGAGCAGTACTTC